These T cell receptor beta chains were read from a single sample in a study of blood T cell repertoires in COVID-19. Repertoires were generated with immunoSEQ multiplex PCR, while TCRdb's copy carries only in-frame clones and drops some. The sample includes 200,000 to 250,000 clones, 90% of them seen just once. Sequencing was done on a sample of PBMCs or T cells enriched from blood (not recorded which). These receptors were obtained from a young man who had been exposed to COVID-19. The conserved cysteine and the conserved F or W are not part of the CDR3 here.

ASSLMSKRDTQY,TRBV5-1,TRBJ2-3
ASSQRLSGGRPYEQY,TRBV4-1,TRBJ2-7
ASSQLGALGDGYT,TRBV4-1,TRBJ1-2
ASSQVGGRLDQPQH,TRBV4-1,TRBJ1-5
ASTPGTGVGNLYGYT,TRBV19,TRBJ1-2
ASSHPHRVQAF,TRBV7-2,TRBJ1-1
ASSDRPNTEAF,TRBV5-1,TRBJ1-1
ASSLPPTGEQY,TRBV12-3/TRBV12-4,TRBJ2-7
ASSEISGGTYSTDTQY,TRBV2,TRBJ2-3
ASSLTGSYNSPLH,TRBV6-6,TRBJ1-6
ASSYDSKTLRNGNTIY,TRBV6-2/TRBV6-3,TRBJ1-3
ASSLGASQETQY,TRBV5-4,TRBJ2-5
ASSLPSQGDDEQF,TRBV5-4,TRBJ2-1
ASSQSGGANEQF,TRBV11-2,TRBJ2-1
ASGPDTGSNYGYT,TRBV2,TRBJ1-2
ASSNGQSPVYEQY,TRBV10-1,TRBJ2-7
ASSLVGAVEIDEQF,TRBV5-1,TRBJ2-1
ASSALRGPRTEAF,TRBV9,TRBJ1-1
ASSQGRGERGLSYEQY,TRBV4-1,TRBJ2-7
ASSVGSLPGDEQY,TRBV9,TRBJ2-7
ASSGGTSLYEQY,TRBV19,TRBJ2-7
ASMSGTLPSPLH,TRBV6-5,TRBJ1-6
ASSRDRSYNSPLH,TRBV7-6,TRBJ1-6
ASSEEGQEGNYGYT,TRBV2,TRBJ1-2
ASSPDRGSSPLH,TRBV18,TRBJ1-6
SASGAGFQAKNIQY,TRBV20-1,TRBJ2-4
ASTARVNTEAF,TRBV5-8,TRBJ1-1
ASSLAVNTGELF,TRBV7-3,TRBJ2-2